This T cell receptor (beta chain) emerged from a study of cytotoxic CD8 clonotypes in ibrutinib-treated CLL. Whole-study findings and limits: Clonality, elevated at ibrutinib response, dropped back toward baseline at progression. Researchers report that baseline clonality outpaced age-matched healthy donors and tracked circulating CD8+ T-cell counts. The study found public clonotypes uncommon, contracting or stable on treatment.

A word on this clone: The antigen remains unidentified.

The authors obtained roughly 1.8 micrograms of genomic DNA from cryopreserved PBMCs for TCR beta libraries. Sequenced by immunoSEQ multiplex PCR; TCRdb stores in-frame clones only, minus some. Here the sample spans 100,000 to 150,000 clones, approximately 85% being singletons. The CDR3 runs 14 residues. Trimming left V 4 bases short and J 3 bases short, with 10 bases between. Germline V CDR1 and CDR2: MGHDK, SYGVNS. This specimen was PBMCs, taken after 24 months of ibrutinib treatment. The sequence derives from a human donor with chronic lymphocytic leukemia. V usage is TRBV25-1 and J usage is TRBJ2-1; D could derive from TRBD1 or TRBD2 (5 bases each). The CDR3 loop is CASSGGRIYNEQFF. The CDR3 coding sequence is TGTGCCAGCAGTGGGGGACGGATCTACAATGAGCAGTTCTTC.